This T cell receptor beta chain was observed in a study of blood T cell repertoires in COVID-19. The wider study: Material from acute and convalescent COVID-19 was sourced from the United States, Italy and Spain.

The CDR3 is made up of 16 amino acids. With 2 bases clipped from V and 8 bases from J, the junction kept 11 bases outside the gene matches. Germline values: CDR1 SEHNR, CDR2 FQNEAQ (reference sequence). Here immunoSEQ multiplex PCR was the method, and the copy in TCRdb shows in-frame clones only, minus some. The sample contains 250,000 to 300,000 clones, 86% of which appear only once. This clonotype was obtained from a woman in her thirties with COVID-19, enrolled during active disease. This chain joins TRBV7-9 and TRBJ1-4; TRBD1 matches 7 bases. The sequencing sample was made of peripheral blood. CDR3 bases: TGTGCCAGCAGCTTATTTTTGGACAGGCAACACGAAAAACTGTTTTTT. It codes for CASSLFLDRQHEKLFF. Full variable domain (outside the CDR3, taken from reference TRBV7-9 and TRBJ1-4): DTGVSQNPRHKITKRGQNVTFRCDPISEHNRLYWYRQTLGQGPEFLTYFQNEAQLEKSRLLSDRFSAERPKGSFSTLEIQRTEQGDSAMYLCASSLFLDRQHEKLFFGSGTQLSVL.